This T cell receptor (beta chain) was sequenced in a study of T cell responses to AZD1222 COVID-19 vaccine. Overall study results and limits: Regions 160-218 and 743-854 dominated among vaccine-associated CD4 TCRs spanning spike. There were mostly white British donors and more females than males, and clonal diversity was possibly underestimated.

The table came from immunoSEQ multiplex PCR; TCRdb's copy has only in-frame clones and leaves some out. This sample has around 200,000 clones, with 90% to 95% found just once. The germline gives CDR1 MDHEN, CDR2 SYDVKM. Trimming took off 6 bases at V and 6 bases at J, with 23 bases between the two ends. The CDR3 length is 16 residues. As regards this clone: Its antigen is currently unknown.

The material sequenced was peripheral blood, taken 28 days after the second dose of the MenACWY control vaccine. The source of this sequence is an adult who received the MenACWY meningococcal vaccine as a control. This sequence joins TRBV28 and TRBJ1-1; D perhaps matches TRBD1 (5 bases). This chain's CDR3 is CASRINGRVRDPEAFF. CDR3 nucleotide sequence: TGTGCCAGCAGAATCAATGGCAGGGTGAGGGACCCTGAAGCTTTCTTT. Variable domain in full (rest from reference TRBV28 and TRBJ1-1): DVKVTQSSRYLVKRTGEKVFLECVQDMDHENMFWYRQDPGLGLRLIYFSYDVKMKEKGDIPEGYSVSREKKERFSLILESASTNQTSMYLCASRINGRVRDPEAFFGQGTRLTVV.